The 32 T cell receptor beta chains listed next were all sequenced from one sample in a study of cytomegalovirus exposure and HLA in healthy donors (dated by TCRdb to the late 2010s). Preparation of the library involved the immunoSEQ multiplex PCR assay. This is the immuneACCESS table as TCRdb keeps it, with only in-frame sequences that have V and J called. A part of the clones is gone; compared with another copy, unresolved V genes explain less than half, and the rest is unexplained. Across this sample there are about 140,000 clones, with around 90% seen only once. 7.5% to 8.5% of the sample rests with the top ten. Sequencing was carried out using PBMCs. These receptors originate from a woman aged 18-29 years in good health and CMV-seropositive.

J is TRBJ2-7 and V is TRBV7-3; 12 bases agree with TRBD2. CDR3 size: 16 residues. Germline loops: CDR1 SGHTA, CDR2 FQGTGA. V dropped 5 bases and J dropped 8; count of bases not matched to a gene: 13. CDR3 sequence: CASSPPPASGGAQQYF. CDR3 nucleotides: TGTGCCAGCAGCCCCCCCCCTGCTAGCGGGGGGGCCCAGCAGTACTTC.

V usage is TRBV30 and J usage is TRBJ1-2, with D tentatively TRBD1 (6 bases). Germline values: CDR1 GTSNPN, CDR2 SVGIG (reference sequence). The CDR3 totals 14 residues. V lost 1 base and J 5 bases, leaving 14 bases between the germline ends. This CDR3 is CAWSGGLTGYGYTF. DNA of the CDR3: TGTGCCTGGAGTGGGGGGCTCACAGGGTATGGCTACACCTTC.

This chain connects TRBV5-1 to TRBJ1-1, with 10 bases fitting TRBD1. V gave up 7 bases and J gave up 4 bases; unmatched junction bases: 16. The germline V gene has CDR1 SGHRS and CDR2 YFSETQ. The CDR3 covers 17 residues. The CDR3 protein is CASAQLVGQGTSTEAFF. The CDR3 DNA follows: TGCGCCAGCGCACAACTGGTGGGACAGGGGACCAGCACTGAAGCTTTCTTT.

The J gene is TRBJ1-5, the V gene TRBV19; 10 bases line up with TRBD1. The CDR3 sequence is 17 residues long. Germline CDR1 is LNHDA and CDR2 is SQIVND (reference sequence). V shed 1 base and J 2 bases; nucleotides not matched to a gene: 5. The chain's CDR3 is CASSIGDRGPGNQPQHF. The CDR3 DNA is TGTGCCAGTAGTATAGGAGACAGGGGGCCTGGCAATCAGCCCCAGCATTTT.

The sample holds a few counts of this clone. The chain couples TRBV9 to TRBJ1-6; 8 positions agree with TRBD1. The V segment lost 3 bases and the J segment 10 bases; nucleotides outside the gene matches: 6. CDR1 is SGDLS and CDR2 is YYNGEE in the germline V gene. This CDR3 has 14 amino acids. The CDR3 DNA sequence: TGTGCCAGCAGCGGTGCAGGGGGCAACTCACCCCTCCACTTT. It yields the protein CASSGAGGNSPLHF.

The rearrangement uses TRBV28 and TRBJ1-5, with D tentatively TRBD1 (6 bases). V was pared by 6 bases and J by 4 bases, with 22 bases between. CDR1 and CDR2 (germline): MDHEN, SYDVKM. The CDR3 is 17 amino acids. CDR3 region: CASREVTGIGQNQPQHF. In nucleotides, the CDR3 is TGTGCCAGCAGGGAGGTGACAGGTATCGGGCAAAATCAGCCCCAGCATTTT.

The chain couples TRBV6-1 to TRBJ1-5; TRBD1 matches 9 bases. The CDR3 sequence is 13 residues long. Germline lookup yields CDR1 MNHNS and CDR2 SASEGT. V gave up 5 bases and J gave up 7 bases; unmatched junction bases: 3. The CDR3 spells CASSRQGEQPQHF. The CDR3 region has the DNA TGTGCCAGCAGTCGACAGGGGGAACAGCCCCAGCATTTT.

The chain is built from TRBV9 and TRBJ2-1, with 10 bases identical to TRBD1. Germline assignment: CDR1 SGDLS and CDR2 YYNGEE. The V segment lost 1 base and the J segment 6 bases; nucleotides outside the gene matches: 1. The CDR3 consists of 14 residues. The CDR3 nucleotides are TGTGCCAGCAGCGTACGGACAGGGGGCAATGAGCAGTTCTTC. Amino acids: CASSVRTGGNEQFF. The variable domain in full, with the rest retrieved from reference TRBV9 and TRBJ2-1, is DSGVTQTPKHLITATGQRVTLRCSPRSGDLSVYWYQQSLDQGLQFLIQYYNGEERAKGNILERFSAQQFPDLHSELNLSSLELGDSALYFCASSVRTGGNEQFFGPGTRLTVL.

This sequence joins TRBV5-1 and TRBJ2-5; D uncertain. The germline V gene has CDR1 SGHRS and CDR2 YFSETQ. V lost 6 bases to trimming and J lost 1 base, with 7 bases between them. The CDR3 spans 12 residues. CDR3 bases: TGCGCCAGCATAGGCGGCCAAGAGACCCAGTACTTC. Encoded protein: CASIGGQETQYF.

V gene TRBV6-1 combines with J gene TRBJ2-1; D remains ambiguous. This CDR3 is 12 amino acids long. Trimming removed 6 bases at V and 5 bases at J, with 8 bases between. Germline V gene data show CDR1 as MNHNS and CDR2 as SASEGT. The CDR3 loop reads CASSPSHNEQFF. CDR3 nucleotides: TGTGCCAGCAGCCCTTCCCACAATGAGCAGTTCTTC.

V and J are TRBV30 and TRBJ2-3; 10 positions agree with TRBD1. Germline CDR1 and CDR2: GTSNPN and SVGIG (reference sequence). The CDR3 totals 18 residues. With 3 bases clipped from V and 7 bases from J, the junction kept 19 bases outside the gene matches. CDR3 sequence: CAWRLLPPRDRGRNTQYF. The CDR3 nucleotides read TGTGCCTGGAGACTTCTCCCCCCCCGGGACAGGGGTAGAAATACGCAGTATTTT.

The chain has TRBV18 and TRBJ1-1; TRBD1 might be the D (5 bases). This CDR3 has 14 amino acids. Trimming took 5 bases from V and 1 from J, leaving 11 bases between them. CDR1 and CDR2 (germline): KGHSH, LQKENI. CDR3 residues: CASSGQGGNTEAFF. The CDR3, as DNA: TGTGCCAGCTCAGGGCAGGGTGGGAACACTGAAGCTTTCTTT.

The V and J genes are TRBV27 and TRBJ2-1; 7 bases fit TRBD2. The ends lost 7 bases at V and 0 bases at J; junction bases unmatched: 3. The CDR3 has 14 amino acids. Looked up from germline, CDR1 is MNHEY and CDR2 is SMNVEV (reference sequence). The CDR3 bases are TGTGCCAGCATCCCGGGGGGCTCCTACAATGAGCAGTTCTTC. Protein product: CASIPGGSYNEQFF.

The chain recombines TRBV30 with TRBJ1-5; tentative D call: TRBD1 (5 bases). CDR3 length: 14 amino acids. The germline CDR1 and CDR2 sequences are GTSNPN and SVGIG (reference sequence). Trimming removed 2 bases from V and 4 bases from J, with 12 bases in between. The CDR3 sequence: CAWSQLDTNQPQHF. Written as DNA, the CDR3 is TGTGCCTGGAGTCAGCTGGACACTAATCAGCCCCAGCATTTT.

V usage is TRBV18 and J usage is TRBJ2-3; D call uncertain. In germline, CDR1 is KGHSH, CDR2 LQKENI. The V end was cut by 6 bases, the J end by 4 bases, with 11 bases between. CDR3 length: 13 amino acids. CDR3 nucleotides: TGTGCCAGCTCGCTTGACTCATCAGATACGCAGTATTTT. Translating it yields CASSLDSSDTQYF.

This chain uses TRBV30 with TRBJ2-1, with 9 bases matching TRBD2. The V gene's germline CDR1 is GTSNPN and CDR2 SVGIG (reference sequence). The V and J ends lost 7 bases and 7 bases, in that order; junction bases with no gene match: 11. There are 14 residues in the CDR3. The CDR3 DNA follows: TGTGCCTCGGAGGGTAGCGGGAGAGGGAATGAGCAGTTCTTC. It encodes CASEGSGRGNEQFF.

The chain employs TRBV9 and TRBJ1-1; 9 nucleotides match TRBD1. Germline V lookup: CDR1 SGDLS, CDR2 YYNGEE. The CDR3 is 15 residues long. V gave up 4 bases and J gave up 5 bases; unmatched junction bases: 9. The CDR3 DNA sequence: TGTGCCAGCAGCCTACAACAGGGGGCTGGAACTGAAGCTTTCTTT. Amino acids: CASSLQQGAGTEAFF.

This chain connects TRBV7-9 to TRBJ1-2; no definite D call. V lost 6 bases to trimming and J lost 4 bases, with 18 bases between them. Germline lookup yields CDR1 SEHNR and CDR2 FQNEAQ (reference sequence). The CDR3 runs to 15 residues. CDR3 in amino acids: CASSSSFTGSYGYTF. As DNA, the CDR3 is TGTGCCAGCAGTTCTTCTTTTACGGGGTCCTATGGCTACACCTTC.

The chain recombines TRBV6-5 with TRBJ2-5; 11 nucleotides agree with TRBD2. The CDR3 runs 14 residues. Germline V CDR1 and CDR2: MNHEY, SVGAGI. The V and J ends lost 6 bases and 2 bases, in that order; junction bases with no gene match: 2. For the CDR3, the DNA is TGTGCCAGCAGGACTAGCGGGGCACAAGAGACCCAGTACTTC. Translating it yields CASRTSGAQETQYF.

In its sample, this clone was seen once. This chain uses TRBV19 with TRBJ2-5, with 7 nucleotides matching TRBD2. Germline assignment: CDR1 LNHDA and CDR2 SQIVND (reference sequence). The length of the CDR3 is 16 residues. The J segment lost 4 bases and the V segment lost 1 base, leaving 9 bases of the junction unmatched. The DNA for the CDR3 is TGTGCCAGTAGTATAGGGGGAGGGCCTTTGGGAGAGACCCAGTACTTC. Translation: CASSIGGGPLGETQYF.

Only one count was recorded for this clone. The chain uses TRBV7-2 and TRBJ1-5, with a tentative D call TRBD1 (6 bases). Germline V gene data show CDR1 as SGHTA and CDR2 as FQGNSA. This CDR3 spans 17 amino acids. Trimming removed 1 base at V and 1 base at J, with 14 bases between. CDR3 in DNA: TGTGCCAGCAGCTTAGGATTTCCCCAGGGGAGCAATCAGCCCCAGCATTTT. Amino acids: CASSLGFPQGSNQPQHF. Filled out from reference TRBV7-2 and TRBJ1-5, the complete variable domain reads GAGVSQSPSNKVTEKGKDVELRCDPISGHTALYWYRQSLGQGLEFLIYFQGNSAPDKSGLPSDRFSAERTGGSVSTLTIQRTQQEDSAVYLCASSLGFPQGSNQPQHFGDGTRLSIL.

The chain couples TRBV28 to TRBJ1-2; 7 bases map to TRBD1. CDR3 length equals 15 residues. Per germline, CDR1 MDHEN and CDR2 SYDVKM. Losses at the gene ends were 1 base for V and 4 bases for J; bases not matched to a gene: 6. The DNA of the CDR3 is TGTGCCAGCAGTTTATCAAGTGGGACAGCCTATGGCTACACCTTC. Protein sequence: CASSLSSGTAYGYTF.

The chain carries TRBV27 and TRBJ1-2, with 8 bases fitting TRBD1. The germline gives CDR1 MNHEY, CDR2 SMNVEV (reference sequence). Trimming took 5 bases from V and 4 from J; bases not matched to a gene: 9. This CDR3 is 15 amino acids long. DNA of the CDR3: TGTGCCAGCAGTAGAGCGGGACAGGCCATCTATGGCTACACCTTC. Translating gives CASSRAGQAIYGYTF.

This sequence joins TRBV5-5 and TRBJ2-3; a possible D gene is TRBD1 (6 bases). There are 15 residues in the CDR3. Germline V lookup: CDR1 SGHKS, CDR2 YYEKEE (reference sequence). V lost 4 bases and J 0 bases, leaving 12 bases between the germline ends. The CDR3 here is CASSPGQPSTDTQYF. The CDR3 DNA sequence: TGTGCCAGCAGCCCTGGACAGCCGAGCACAGATACGCAGTATTTT.

The count of this clone is one. The rearrangement links TRBV6-5 to TRBJ2-1, with a possible D match to TRBD2 (5 bases). V lost 8 bases and J 3 bases, leaving 11 bases between the germline ends. Germline CDR1 and CDR2: MNHEY and SVGAGI. The CDR3 runs 13 residues. The CDR3 spells CASSLGLYNEQFF. DNA of the CDR3: TGTGCCAGCTCGCTAGGACTCTACAATGAGCAGTTCTTC.

V usage is TRBV19 and J usage is TRBJ1-2; tentatively, D is TRBD1 (6 bases). V shed 5 bases and J shed 5 bases, with 12 bases lying between them. There are 13 residues in the CDR3. CDR1 and CDR2 (germline): LNHDA, SQIVND (reference sequence). This CDR3 reads CASSEDRVYGYTF. The CDR3 region has the DNA TGTGCCAGTAGTGAGGACAGAGTTTATGGCTACACCTTC.

This chain links TRBV19 with TRBJ2-3, with 12 nucleotides matching TRBD2. Germline values: CDR1 LNHDA, CDR2 SQIVND (reference sequence). The CDR3 is made up of 15 amino acids. J was trimmed by 6 bases and V by 5 bases; bases with no gene match: 6. The CDR3, as DNA: TGTGCCAGTAGTCCGACTAGCGGGGGCTCGGATACGCAGTATTTT. Its translation: CASSPTSGGSDTQYF.

A single count supports this clone. J is TRBJ2-2 and V is TRBV27; D might be TRBD2 (5 bases). V was cut by 5 bases and J by 1 base, with 11 bases left in between. Germline V gives CDR1 MNHEY, CDR2 SMNVEV (reference sequence). CDR3 length equals 15 residues. The CDR3 sequence is CASSLGLLNTGELFF. In nucleotides, the CDR3 is TGTGCCAGCAGTCTCGGACTGTTGAACACCGGGGAGCTGTTTTTT.

The chain couples TRBV5-1 to TRBJ2-1, with a weak D call TRBD2 (5 bases). The length of the CDR3 is 15 residues. Trimming shortened V by 4 bases and J by 4 bases, and 15 bases separated the two germline ends. The germline V gene has CDR1 SGHRS and CDR2 YFSETQ. In DNA form, the CDR3 reads TGCGCCAGCAGCCCGCCTTCGGGGTTGTACAATGAGCAGTTCTTC. Its protein product is CASSPPSGLYNEQFF.

The V and J genes are TRBV11-2 and TRBJ2-4; the D is unclear. The V end lost 0 bases, the J end lost 8 bases, and 5 bases lay between the germline ends. CDR1 and CDR2 (germline): SGHAT, FQNNGV. This CDR3 comprises 12 residues. CDR3 in amino acids: CASSLDGYIQYF. As DNA, the CDR3 is TGTGCCAGCAGCTTAGACGGTTACATTCAGTACTTC.

The genes are TRBV5-6 and TRBJ1-1; 7 bases agree with TRBD1. CDR1 is SGHDT, CDR2 YYEEEE, per germline. CDR3 length: 14 residues. The junction had 6 bases not matched to a gene; V was cut back by 3 bases and J by 4 bases. CDR3 amino acids: CASSWGQTSTEAFF. Written as DNA, the CDR3 is TGTGCCAGCAGCTGGGGACAGACCAGCACTGAAGCTTTCTTT.

The rearrangement uses TRBV9 and TRBJ1-2; tentative D call: TRBD1 (5 bases). CDR1 and CDR2 (germline): SGDLS, YYNGEE. The CDR3 contains 14 residues. V was trimmed by 0 bases and J by 4 bases, leaving 10 bases between them. The CDR3 DNA is TGTGCCAGCAGCGTAGCAGGGTTCGGCTATGGCTACACCTTC. This codes for CASSVAGFGYGYTF.